Listed here are 11 T cell receptor beta chains from one sample, sequenced in a study of post-analysis software for immune sequencing data (dated by TCRdb to between 2015 and 2017). General findings and caveats noted by the study authors: Roughly 5 TRBV segments, including TRBV5-6, TRBV5-1 and TRBV20-1, were significantly more frequent in patients than controls.

For these TCRs, the target antigens are not known. Receptors were amplified or captured by PCR. The data were produced on an Illumina HiSeq 2500. Unique molecular identifiers were incorporated into TCR beta cDNA libraries to reduce PCR and sequencing biases. The public reads were run again by TCRdb, first through fastp at Q25 and then through MiXCR, and only productive beta chains were kept. CDR3 protein sequences are deduplicated, and each keeps its most common genes and DNA. The table for this sample lists about 430,000 distinct CDR3 sequences; over 30% of them were counted only once. Around 8% of the sample belongs to the ten largest clones. The specimen sequenced was blood. The receptors here all came from a girl aged 2 to 10 with multiple sclerosis.

This clonotype was detected many times. CDR3 bases: TGCAGTGCTTCTCGGACTAGCGGGCTCCGCCACTACAATGAGCAGTTCTTC. Translation: CSASRTSGLRHYNEQFF. The genes are TRBV20-1 and TRBJ2-1; the match to TRBD2 covers 11 bases. The CDR3 is 17 residues long. The germline V gene has CDR1 DFQATT and CDR2 SNEGSKA (reference sequence). With V trimmed by 5 bases and J by 3 bases, 12 bases remained unmatched.

This clonotype occurred a few times. V gene TRBV29-1 combines with J gene TRBJ2-1; D not resolved. The CDR3 covers 14 residues. V gave up 7 bases and J gave up 0 bases, with 13 bases separating them. Looked up from germline, CDR1 is SQVTM and CDR2 is ANQGSEA. This CDR3 reads CSGSLGPSYNEQFF. The CDR3 DNA reads as TGCAGCGGCTCCCTCGGTCCCTCCTACAATGAGCAGTTCTTC.

The sample holds a few counts of this clonotype. The V and J genes are TRBV5-1 and TRBJ2-7; possibly TRBD2 for D (6 bases). The CDR3 runs 15 residues. Trimming took off 2 bases at V and 3 bases at J, with 15 bases between the two ends. CDR1 and CDR2 from the germline V gene are SGHRS and YFSETQ. CDR3 protein: CASSFQGTGGYEQYF. In DNA form, the CDR3 reads TGCGCCAGCAGCTTCCAAGGGACCGGGGGCTACGAGCAGTACTTC.

In this sample, this clonotype turned up a few times. The J gene is TRBJ2-7, the V gene TRBV7-9, with TRBD1 matching over 9 bases. Germline V CDR1 and CDR2: SEHNR, FQNEAQ (reference sequence). V lost 3 bases and J lost 5; bases outside the gene matches: 5. CDR3 length: 14 residues. The DNA of the CDR3 is TGTGCCAGCAGCTTCGGACAGGGGATCGACGAGCAGTACTTC. Its translation: CASSFGQGIDEQYF.

This clonotype was seen many times. The CDR3 region has the DNA TGCGCCAGCAGCCAAGTGGACAGGGGCGATCAGCCCCAGCATTTT. Residues: CASSQVDRGDQPQHF. The chain uses TRBV4-1 and TRBJ1-5; the match to TRBD1 covers 9 bases. This CDR3 is 15 amino acids long. The junction had 3 bases not matched to a gene; V was cut back by 1 base and J by 5 bases. Germline V gene sequence: CDR1 MGHRA, CDR2 YSYEKL.

The chain is built from TRBV6-5 and TRBJ2-1, with D unresolved. Per the germline V gene, CDR1 is MNHEY and CDR2 is SVGAGI. The V gene lost 8 bases and the J gene lost 4 bases, with 12 bases spanning the gap. CDR3 size: 13 residues. The CDR3 spells CASRSGLYNEQFF. CDR3 bases: TGTGCCAGCCGGTCGGGCTTATACAATGAGCAGTTCTTC.

The gene calls are TRBV5-1 and TRBJ2-1; TRBD2 matches 9 bases. This CDR3 region has 15 residues. Per the germline V gene, CDR1 is SGHRS and CDR2 is YFSETQ. Unmatched junction bases numbered 6, after V lost 0 bases and J lost 8 bases. The chain's CDR3 is CASSLGGRVRDEQFF. The CDR3 DNA reads TGCGCCAGCAGCTTGGGCGGGAGGGTACGCGATGAGCAGTTCTTC.

CDR3 bases: TGTGCCAGCAGCCAAGGCGTACCCCGAGGGGGATACGAGCAGTACTTC. It codes for CASSQGVPRGGYEQYF. V and J are TRBV3-1 and TRBJ2-1, with a possible D match to TRBD1 (6 bases). The DNA end is more similar to TRBJ2-7, so the J call may be wrong. The CDR3 extends over 16 amino acids. Germline values: CDR1 LGHDT, CDR2 YNNKEL (reference sequence).

The V and J genes are TRBV20-1 and TRBJ1-6; 7 nucleotides align to TRBD1. Germline V gene sequence: CDR1 DFQATT, CDR2 SNEGSKA (reference sequence). The CDR3 sequence is 17 residues long. Unmatched junction bases numbered 12, after V lost 0 bases and J lost 7 bases. In DNA, the CDR3 is TGCAGTGCTAGAGATCCGAGGCGAGGGACAGAGAATTCACCCCTCCACTTT. It yields the protein CSARDPRRGTENSPLHF.

The V call is TRBV7-2, the J call TRBJ2-7; the D gene could be TRBD1 or TRBD2 (5 bases each). CDR3 length equals 15 residues. The V gene's germline CDR1 is SGHTA and CDR2 FQGNSA. Trimming removed 3 bases from V and 4 bases from J, with 16 bases in between. CDR3 region: CASSLSYGTQYEQYF. CDR3 nucleotides: TGTGCCAGCAGCTTGTCCTACGGGACGCAGTACGAGCAGTACTTC.

This clonotype was seen many times. This chain connects TRBV12-3 or TRBV12-4 to TRBJ1-2; 7 nucleotides match TRBD1. The CDR3 has 13 residues. The ends lost 6 bases at V and 1 base at J; junction bases unmatched: 2. The CDR3 sequence: CASSRQGNYGYTF. CDR3 nucleotides: TGTGCCAGCAGCCGACAGGGTAACTATGGCTACACCTTC.